In its sample, the clone carrying this T cell receptor (beta chain) was seen a few times. Being one base from a much bigger clone, this may be a read error. The CDR3 is 15 residues long. CDR1 and CDR2 from the germline V gene are DFQATT and SNEGSKA (reference sequence). Flow cytometry had shown expanded CD8+CD57+ cells in the patients chosen for sequencing. TCR beta VDJ combinations and CDR3 sequences were profiled from genomic DNA. TCRdb redid the calling of the reads with MiXCR, one entry per CDR3 protein. Found here are about 160,000 distinct CDR3 sequences, 40% to 55% of them singletons; the top ten hold around 3.2%. The sample is drawn from a study of CD8+CD57+ T cells in acquired aplastic anemia. Turning to the study itself: Each DNA sample taken from sorted CD4+ and CD8+ cells came to about 3 ug on average.

The rearrangement links TRBV20-1 to TRBJ2-1, with TRBD2 identical over 9 bases. The clonotype originates from a human donor with aplastic anemia. Sequenced: sorted CD4+, CD8+, or CD8+CD57+ T cells (not recorded which) from PBMCs. CDR3 loop: CSAPRGGAGRNGQFF. DNA for the CDR3: TGCAGTGCTCCCCGCGGGGGGGCGGGGAGGAATGGGCAGTTCTTC.